These 5 T cell receptor beta chains came from one sample sequenced in a study of T cell responses to AZD1222 COVID-19 vaccine. Assay: immunoSEQ multiplex PCR; the TCRdb copy retains only in-frame clones and omits some. The sample lists 95,000 to 100,000 clones; about nine tenths were seen once. The source was peripheral blood, collected on day 0 of AZD1222 vaccination. The origin of the receptors is an adult in good health.

The chain uses TRBV27 and TRBJ1-6; D perhaps matches TRBD1 (6 bases). CDR1 and CDR2 (germline): MNHEY, SMNVEV (reference sequence). V lost 2 bases to trimming and J lost 3 bases, with 11 bases between them. CDR3 length equals 16 residues. The CDR3 spells CASSLISGDYNSPLHF. The CDR3 coding sequence is TGTGCCAGCAGTTTAATTTCAGGGGACTATAATTCACCCCTCCACTTT.

This clone was seen just once. The chain couples TRBV27 to TRBJ2-1; D might be TRBD1 (7 bases). The germline V gene encodes CDR1 MNHEY and CDR2 SMNVEV (reference sequence). The CDR3 length is 14 residues. V dropped 6 bases and J dropped 10 bases, with 19 bases sitting between them. DNA for the CDR3: TGTGCCAGCAGCAAGACAGGGAGGTTGGAAGAGCAGTTCTTC. Protein product: CASSKTGRLEEQFF.

The chain joins TRBV5-5 to TRBJ1-5, with a weak D call TRBD1 (5 bases). CDR3 length: 15 residues. Trimming shortened V by 0 bases and J by 0 bases, and 7 bases separated the two germline ends. Germline assignment: CDR1 SGHKS and CDR2 YYEKEE (reference sequence). The CDR3 coding sequence is TGTGCCAGCAGCTTGGACAGGTATAGCAATCAGCCCCAGCATTTT. Its translation is CASSLDRYSNQPQHF.

This chain connects TRBV28 to TRBJ2-7; 12 positions agree with TRBD2. The germline V gene encodes CDR1 MDHEN and CDR2 SYDVKM. CDR3 size: 15 residues. The V and J ends lost 5 bases and 5 bases, in that order; junction bases with no gene match: 7. This chain's CDR3 is CASSASSGGAHEQYF. In DNA form, the CDR3 reads TGTGCCAGCAGTGCCTCTAGCGGGGGGGCCCACGAGCAGTACTTC.

The V call is TRBV6-2 or TRBV6-3, the J call TRBJ1-1; D ambiguous. V dropped 6 bases and J dropped 10 bases, with 12 bases sitting between them. The germline gives CDR1 MNHEY, CDR2 SVGEGT. CDR3 length: 11 amino acids. The CDR3, as DNA: TGTGCCAGCAGCACGATTCTGACAGCTTTCTTT. Protein product: CASSTILTAFF.